This T cell receptor (beta chain) was identified in a study of control samples from healthy donors and cancer patients. With respect to this clone: Other DNA sequences from this sample encode an identical CDR3 as well.

The CDR3 is made up of 13 amino acids. Trimming left V 3 bases short and J 4 bases short, with 9 bases between. CDR1 is LNHDA, CDR2 SQIVND, per germline (reference sequence). Method: immunoSEQ multiplex PCR; TCRdb's copy keeps in-frame clones and lacks some. There are around 130,000 clones in the sample; around 89% occur only once, and almost 40% lies in the top ten. Specimen: blood. The genes are TRBV19 and TRBJ1-2; D is unclear. The TCR comes from a middle-aged man in good health. The CDR3 protein is CASSIRAFYGYTF. The CDR3 DNA follows: TGTGCCAGTAGTATTAGGGCGTTCTATGGCTACACCTTC.